This T cell receptor (beta chain) was sequenced during a study of blood T cell repertoires in COVID-19. Study background: Donors in the United States, Italy and Spain gave samples during acute or convalescent COVID-19. Sample material is recorded as cDNA or gDNA derived from T cells, B-cell-depleted T cells, or PBMCs.

Per the original data handling: Amplification with reference gene primers provided the estimates of nucleated cell counts. Only in-frame clones appear in the TCRdb table, and some are missing; sequencing was by immunoSEQ multiplex PCR. The DNA gave D and trimming, while V, J and clone size come from that table. Seen here are some 180,000 clones, around 80% observed once, and the top ten hold 2.5% to 3%. The CDR3 consists of 14 residues. With 3 bases removed from V and 3 bases from J, the gap between germline ends came to 7 bases. Germline CDR1 is SGHRS and CDR2 is YFSETQ. Turning to this clone: The same CDR3 can be traced to other DNA sequences in this sample.

The chain has TRBV5-1 and TRBJ2-6, with no clear D. The sequencing sample was made of peripheral blood. The TCR originated in a woman at least 80 years old with active or convalescent COVID-19. CDR3 DNA sequence: TGCGCCAGCAGCTCCCCAGGTGGGGCCAACGTCCTGACTTTC. Translation gives CASSSPGGANVLTF.